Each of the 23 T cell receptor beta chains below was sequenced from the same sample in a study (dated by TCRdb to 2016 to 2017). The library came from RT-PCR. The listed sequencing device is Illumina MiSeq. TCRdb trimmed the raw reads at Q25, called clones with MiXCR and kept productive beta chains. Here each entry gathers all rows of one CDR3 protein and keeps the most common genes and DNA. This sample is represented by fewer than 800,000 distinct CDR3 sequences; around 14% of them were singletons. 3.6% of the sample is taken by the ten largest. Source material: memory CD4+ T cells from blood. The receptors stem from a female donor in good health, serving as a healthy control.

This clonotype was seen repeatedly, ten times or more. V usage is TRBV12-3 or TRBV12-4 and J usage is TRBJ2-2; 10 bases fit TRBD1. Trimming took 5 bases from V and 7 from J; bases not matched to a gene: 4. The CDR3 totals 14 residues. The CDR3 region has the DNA TGTGCCAGCAGTCCGGGACAGGGGCACGGGGAGCTGTTTTTT. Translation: CASSPGQGHGELFF.

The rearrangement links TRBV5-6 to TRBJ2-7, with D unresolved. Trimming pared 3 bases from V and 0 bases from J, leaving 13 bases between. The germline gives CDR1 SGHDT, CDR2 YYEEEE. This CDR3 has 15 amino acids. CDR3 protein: CASSSDKTPSYEQYF. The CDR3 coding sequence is TGTGCCAGCAGCTCCGACAAGACTCCCTCCTACGAGCAGTACTTC.

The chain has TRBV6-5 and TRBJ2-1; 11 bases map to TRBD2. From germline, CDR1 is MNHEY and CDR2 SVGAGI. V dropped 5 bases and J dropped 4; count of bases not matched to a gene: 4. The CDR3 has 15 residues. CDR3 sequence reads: CASSRGTSGYNEQFF. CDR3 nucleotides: TGTGCCAGCAGTCGGGGGACTAGCGGTTACAATGAGCAGTTCTTC.

The CDR3 protein is CASSYSLPTEAFF. In nucleotides, the CDR3 is TGTGCCAGCAGTTACTCGCTCCCTACTGAAGCTTTCTTT. V and J are TRBV6-6 and TRBJ1-1, with unresolved D. The germline V gene encodes CDR1 MNHNY and CDR2 SVGAGI (reference sequence). The CDR3 length is 13 residues. Trimming stripped 0 bases from V and 5 bases from J, with 7 bases between.

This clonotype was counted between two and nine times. The CDR3 DNA reads as TGTGCCAGCAGCTTAGGTATCAGCCCCTATGGCTACACCTTC. This codes for CASSLGISPYGYTF. The chain couples TRBV11-2 to TRBJ1-2; D unresolved. The CDR3 length is 14 residues. V was cut by 1 base and J by 4 bases, with 10 bases left in between. Per the germline V gene, CDR1 is SGHAT and CDR2 is FQNNGV. The whole variable domain, remainder taken from reference TRBV11-2 and TRBJ1-2, is EAGVAQSPRYKIIEKRQSVAFWCNPISGHATLYWYQQILGQGPKLLIQFQNNGVVDDSQLPKDRFSAERLKGVDSTLKIQPAKLEDSAVYLCASSLGISPYGYTFGSGTRLTVV.

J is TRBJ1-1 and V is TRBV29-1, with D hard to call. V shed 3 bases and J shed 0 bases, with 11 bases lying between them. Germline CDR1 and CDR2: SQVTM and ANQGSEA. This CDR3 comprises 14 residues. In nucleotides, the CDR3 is TGCAGCGTTGACAAGGGTTACTTGAACACTGAAGCTTTCTTT. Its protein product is CSVDKGYLNTEAFF.

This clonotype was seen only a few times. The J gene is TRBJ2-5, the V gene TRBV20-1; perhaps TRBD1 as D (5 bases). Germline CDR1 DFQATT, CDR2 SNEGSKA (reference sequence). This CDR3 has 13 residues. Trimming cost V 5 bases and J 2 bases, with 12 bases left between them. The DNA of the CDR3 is TGCAGTGCTCCCACGACAGCACAAGAGACCCAGTACTTC. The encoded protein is CSAPTTAQETQYF.

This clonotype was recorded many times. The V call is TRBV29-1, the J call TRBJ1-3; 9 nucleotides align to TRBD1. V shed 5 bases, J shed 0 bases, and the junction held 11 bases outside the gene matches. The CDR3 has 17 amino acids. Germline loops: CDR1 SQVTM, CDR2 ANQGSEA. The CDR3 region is CSVRTGEYGVSGNTIYF. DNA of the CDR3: TGCAGCGTTCGGACAGGGGAATATGGGGTCTCTGGAAACACCATATATTTT.

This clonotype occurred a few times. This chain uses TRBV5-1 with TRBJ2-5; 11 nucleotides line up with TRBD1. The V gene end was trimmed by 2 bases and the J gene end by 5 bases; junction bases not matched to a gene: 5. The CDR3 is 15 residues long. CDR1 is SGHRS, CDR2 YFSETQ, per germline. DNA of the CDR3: TGCGCCAGCAGCTTTCGGGGACAGGGGGATGAGACCCAGTACTTC. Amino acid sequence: CASSFRGQGDETQYF. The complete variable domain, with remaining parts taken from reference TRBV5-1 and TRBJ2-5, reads KAGVTQTPRYLIKTRGQQVTLSCSPISGHRSVSWYQQTPGQGLQFLFEYFSETQRNKGNFPGRFSGRQFSNSRSEMNVSTLELGDSALYLCASSFRGQGDETQYFGPGTRLLVL.

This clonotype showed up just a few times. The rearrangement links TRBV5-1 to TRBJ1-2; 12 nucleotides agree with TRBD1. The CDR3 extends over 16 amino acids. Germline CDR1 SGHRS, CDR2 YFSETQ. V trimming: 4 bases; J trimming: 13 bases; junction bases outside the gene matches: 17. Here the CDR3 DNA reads TGCGCCAGCAGCGATGGGGGGGACAGGGGGCGAGGATCCGGCACCTTC. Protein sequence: CASSDGGDRGRGSGTF. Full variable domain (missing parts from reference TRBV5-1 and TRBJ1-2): KAGVTQTPRYLIKTRGQQVTLSCSPISGHRSVSWYQQTPGQGLQFLFEYFSETQRNKGNFPGRFSGRQFSNSRSEMNVSTLELGDSALYLCASSDGGDRGRGSGTFGSGTRLTVV.

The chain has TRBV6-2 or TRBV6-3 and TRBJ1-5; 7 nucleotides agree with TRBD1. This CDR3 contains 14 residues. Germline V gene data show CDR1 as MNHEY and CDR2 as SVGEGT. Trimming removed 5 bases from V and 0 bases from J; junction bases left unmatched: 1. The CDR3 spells CASSDRASNQPQHF. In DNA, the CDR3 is TGTGCCAGCAGTGACAGGGCTAGCAATCAGCCCCAGCATTTT.

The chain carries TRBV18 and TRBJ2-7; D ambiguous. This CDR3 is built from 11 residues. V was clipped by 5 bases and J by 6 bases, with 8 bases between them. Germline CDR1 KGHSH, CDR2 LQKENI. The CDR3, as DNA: TGTGCCAGCTCAGAGCAGAGCGAGCAGTACTTC. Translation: CASSEQSEQYF.

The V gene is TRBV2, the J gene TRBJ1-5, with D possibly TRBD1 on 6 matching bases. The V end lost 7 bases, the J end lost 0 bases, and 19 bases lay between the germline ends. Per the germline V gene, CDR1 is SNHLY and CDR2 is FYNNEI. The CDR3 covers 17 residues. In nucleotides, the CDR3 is TGTGCCAGCACCAGCCGGGACACTAGCTTTAGCAATCAGCCCCAGCATTTT. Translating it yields CASTSRDTSFSNQPQHF.

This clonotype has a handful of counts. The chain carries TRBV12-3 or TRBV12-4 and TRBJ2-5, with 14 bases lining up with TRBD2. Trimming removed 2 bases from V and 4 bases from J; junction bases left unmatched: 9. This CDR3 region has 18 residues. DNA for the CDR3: TGTGCCAGCAGTTTAAGGACTAGCGGGAGGATCCGGGGAGAGACCCAGTACTTC. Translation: CASSLRTSGRIRGETQYF.

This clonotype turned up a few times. Here the CDR3 reads CASSQELLGARGEQYF. CDR3 DNA: TGTGCCAGCAGCCAAGAGTTGCTGGGGGCGAGGGGAGAGCAGTACTTC. V gene TRBV4-2 combines with J gene TRBJ2-7; a weak D match, TRBD1 (6 bases). Germline assignment: CDR1 LGHNA and CDR2 YNFKEQ. The CDR3 consists of 16 residues. With 0 bases removed from V and 7 bases from J, the gap between germline ends came to 19 bases.

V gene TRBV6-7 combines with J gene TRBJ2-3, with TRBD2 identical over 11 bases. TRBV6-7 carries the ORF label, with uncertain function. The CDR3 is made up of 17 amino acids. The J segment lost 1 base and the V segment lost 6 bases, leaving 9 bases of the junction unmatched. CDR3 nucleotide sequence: TGTGCCAGCAGCCACCGACTAGCGGGATATCGCACAGATACGCAGTATTTT. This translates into CASSHRLAGYRTDTQYF.

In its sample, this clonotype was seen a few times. The CDR3 nucleotides are TGTGCCAGCAGCAGACCGGGACAGGAGGGGGAGACCCAGTACTTC. Its translation is CASSRPGQEGETQYF. This chain joins TRBV5-4 and TRBJ2-5; 8 bases are shared with TRBD1. The trim removed 4 bases at V and 5 bases at J, leaving 10 bases unmatched. Germline assignment: CDR1 SGHNT and CDR2 YYREEE (reference sequence). CDR3 size: 15 residues.

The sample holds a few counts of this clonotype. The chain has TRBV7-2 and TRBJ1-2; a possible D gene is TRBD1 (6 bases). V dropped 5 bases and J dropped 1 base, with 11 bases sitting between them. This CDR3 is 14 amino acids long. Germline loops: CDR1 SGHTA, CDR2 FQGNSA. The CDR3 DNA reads TGTGCCAGCAGCAAACCAGGGGTTAACTATGGCTACACCTTC. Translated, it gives CASSKPGVNYGYTF.

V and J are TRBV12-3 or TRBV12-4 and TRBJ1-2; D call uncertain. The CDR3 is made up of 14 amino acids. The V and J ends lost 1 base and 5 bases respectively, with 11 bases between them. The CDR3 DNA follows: TGTGCCAGCAGTTTAGTTCTAGGCGTATATGGCTACACCTTC. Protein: CASSLVLGVYGYTF.

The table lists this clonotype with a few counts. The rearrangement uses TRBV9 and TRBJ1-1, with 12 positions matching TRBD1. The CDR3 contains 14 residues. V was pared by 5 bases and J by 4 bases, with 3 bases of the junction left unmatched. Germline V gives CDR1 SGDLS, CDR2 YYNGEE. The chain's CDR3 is CASSRGQGATEAFF. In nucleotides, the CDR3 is TGTGCCAGCAGTCGGGGACAGGGGGCCACTGAAGCTTTCTTT. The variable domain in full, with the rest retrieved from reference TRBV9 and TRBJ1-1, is DSGVTQTPKHLITATGQRVTLRCSPRSGDLSVYWYQQSLDQGLQFLIQYYNGEERAKGNILERFSAQQFPDLHSELNLSSLELGDSALYFCASSRGQGATEAFFGQGTRLTVV.

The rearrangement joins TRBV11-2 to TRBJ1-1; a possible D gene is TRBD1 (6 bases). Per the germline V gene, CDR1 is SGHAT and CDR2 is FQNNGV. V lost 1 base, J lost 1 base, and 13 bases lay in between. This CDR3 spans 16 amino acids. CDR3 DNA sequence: TGTGCCAGCAGCTTAGGTCAGGGGTGGGGGAACACTGAAGCTTTCTTT. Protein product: CASSLGQGWGNTEAFF.

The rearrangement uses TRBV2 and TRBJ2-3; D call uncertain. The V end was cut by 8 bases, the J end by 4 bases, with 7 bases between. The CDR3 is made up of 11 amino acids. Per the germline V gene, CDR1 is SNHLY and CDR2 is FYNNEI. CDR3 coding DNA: TGTGCCAGCGGGTCGGCAGATACGCAGTATTTT. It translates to CASGSADTQYF.

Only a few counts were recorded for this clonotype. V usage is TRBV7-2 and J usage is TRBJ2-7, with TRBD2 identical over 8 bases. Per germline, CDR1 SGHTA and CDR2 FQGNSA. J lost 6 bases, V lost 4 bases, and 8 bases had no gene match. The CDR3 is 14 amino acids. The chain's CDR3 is CASSSGLGGVEQYF. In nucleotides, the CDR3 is TGTGCCAGCAGCTCGGGACTAGGAGGGGTCGAGCAGTACTTC.